These T cell receptor beta chains were read from a single sample in a study of shared clonotypes between healthy human individuals. The repertoire was sequenced with immunoSEQ multiplex PCR; TCRdb's copy has only in-frame clones and lacks some. The sample has approximately 460,000 clones, 75% to 80% seen once. The sample comprised PBMCs. The source is a woman aged 40-49 years in good health. Some clones in this sample may be carry-over from other donors' samples. Each CDR3 is given with its conserved first and last residue. Fields, in order: J gene, clone size, D gene, V gene, CDR3 DNA, CDR3 protein. D genes are given only for firm matches. For some rows the clone size is stated as once, few or many, or as a class when expanded; others skip it.

TRBJ2-7,.,.,TRBV6-1,TGTGCCAGCGATCCTGGGACGAACTACGAGCAGTACTTC,CASDPGTNYEQYF
TRBJ2-4,.,TRBD2,TRBV18,TGTGCCAGCTCACCGGCGGGGGGCCGATCAGACATTCAGTACTTC,CASSPAGGRSDIQYF
TRBJ2-2,many,.,TRBV4-3,TGCGCCAGCAGCCAAGGTGGGACGAACACCGGGGAGCTGTTTTTT,CASSQGGTNTGELFF
TRBJ2-1,.,TRBD2,TRBV9,TGTGCCAGCAGCGTAGCGGCGGGAGACTACAATGAGCAGTTCTTC,CASSVAAGDYNEQFF
TRBJ2-7,.,.,TRBV6-1,TGTGCCAGCCGAGGAGCCGCCGAGCAGTACTTC,CASRGAAEQYF
TRBJ2-1,once,.,TRBV7-9,TGTGCCAGCAGCTTCCGTGAGAGCAATGAGCAGTTCTTC,CASSFRESNEQFF
TRBJ2-7,.,.,TRBV30,TGTGCCTGGACCACCCAATACGAGCAGTACTTC,CAWTTQYEQYF
TRBJ2-5,once,TRBD2,TRBV5-4,TGTGCCAGCAGCTCCTTGACTAGCGGGAGGCTAGCGGAGACCCAGTACTTC,CASSSLTSGRLAETQYF
TRBJ2-7,.,TRBD2,TRBV7-9,TGTGCCAGCAGCCAAGGAAGGACTAGCGGGAGCCCCCAGCAGTACTTC,CASSQGRTSGSPQQYF
TRBJ2-2,.,.,TRBV27,TGTGCCAGCAGTTTATACCCCCGGGACTACACCGGGGAGCTGTTTTTT,CASSLYPRDYTGELFF
TRBJ1-2,.,.,TRBV7-9,TGTGCCAGCAGCCTCGACGGTCCCTATGGCTACACCTTC,CASSLDGPYGYTF
TRBJ1-1,.,.,TRBV2,TGTGCCAGCAGTATTTCCTTATCGGGGGCGCGTACTGAAGCTTTCTTT,CASSISLSGARTEAFF
TRBJ1-2,.,.,TRBV28,TGTGCCAGCTCTTCTCGTCGGTATGGCTACACCTTC,CASSSRRYGYTF
TRBJ2-6,once,.,TRBV5-1,TGCGCCAGCAGCTTAAGGGGCGGGTCTGGGGCCAACGTCCTGACTTTC,CASSLRGGSGANVLTF
TRBJ2-7,.,.,TRBV7-9,TGTGCCAGCAGCTTGGGCCTGGGCTACGAGCAGTACTTC,CASSLGLGYEQYF
TRBJ2-1,many,TRBD2,TRBV7-2,TGTGCCAGCAGCTTAGTGGCGGGAGGATCCTACAATGAGCAGTTCTTC,CASSLVAGGSYNEQFF
TRBJ1-3,many,.,TRBV5-1,TGCGCCAGCAGCGCGACAGGCTACTCTGGAAACACCATATATTTT,CASSATGYSGNTIYF
TRBJ1-1,.,TRBD1,TRBV19,TGTGCCAGTAGTGAAGACAGGGAGTTAAACACTGAAGCTTTCTTT,CASSEDRELNTEAFF
TRBJ1-2,.,.,TRBV28,TGTGCCAGCAGCCTGACAGGTTCTAACTATGGCTACACCTTC,CASSLTGSNYGYTF
TRBJ2-2,.,.,TRBV18,TGTGCCAGCTCAGCCCCGAACACCGGGGAGCTGTTTTTT,CASSAPNTGELFF
TRBJ1-1,.,.,TRBV2,TGTGCCAGCAAGGGCGACAGTAAGTTTGAAGCTTTCTTT,CASKGDSKFEAFF
TRBJ1-6,few,TRBD1,TRBV30,TGTGCCTGGAGTTACAGGGGAGTATATTCACCCCTCCACTTT,CAWSYRGVYSPLHF
TRBJ2-7,.,.,TRBV28,TGTGCCAGCAGTTACGGGGACTACGAGCAGTACTTC,CASSYGDYEQYF
TRBJ2-5,.,TRBD2,TRBV9,TGTGCCAGCAGCGTAGCTAGCGGCAAAGAGACCCAGTACTTC,CASSVASGKETQYF
TRBJ1-1,.,.,TRBV20-1,TGCAGTGCTGGAGGAACTTTTGAAGCTTTCTTT,CSAGGTFEAFF
TRBJ1-5,.,.,TRBV27,TGTGCCAGCAGTTTATCTCGCCATCAGCCCCAGCATTTT,CASSLSRHQPQHF
TRBJ2-2,.,.,TRBV5-6,TGTGCCACAACCTATTGGGGCAGGTCCACCGGGGAGCTGTTTTTT,CATTYWGRSTGELFF
TRBJ2-7,once,.,TRBV11-2,TGTGCCAGCAGCTTAGCGGGAGCTTTGAACGAGCAGTACTTC,CASSLAGALNEQYF
TRBJ2-2,.,.,TRBV9,TGTGCCAGCAGCCCCAGCGGCCGGGGGGAGCTGTTTTTT,CASSPSGRGELFF
TRBJ2-1,.,TRBD2,TRBV7-6,TGTGCCAGCAGCCTTTTAGCGGGAGGGGACAATGAGCAGTTCTTC,CASSLLAGGDNEQFF
TRBJ2-5,once,TRBD1,TRBV5-1,TGCGCCAGCAGCTTGTCAGCAGGGGGCAACCAAGAGACCCAGTACTTC,CASSLSAGGNQETQYF
TRBJ1-6,many,.,TRBV6-5,TGTGCCAGCACCCCCTCCGGCCCAGGCAATTCACCCCTCCACTTT,CASTPSGPGNSPLHF
TRBJ2-1,few,.,TRBV18,TGTGCCAGCTCACCTAGTGATAGCTCCTACAATGAGCAGTTCTTC,CASSPSDSSYNEQFF
TRBJ1-4,.,.,TRBV6-1,TGTGCCAGCAGTGCCCCCCCGGGGGGCGAAAAACTGTTTTTT,CASSAPPGGEKLFF
TRBJ2-3,.,TRBD2,TRBV30,TGTGCCTGGAGACAGATAGCGGGAGACGCAGATACGCAGTATTTT,CAWRQIAGDADTQYF
TRBJ2-1,.,.,TRBV7-9,TGTGCCAGCAGCCCCCGGGGGGCCAGGAATGAGCAGTTCTTC,CASSPRGARNEQFF
TRBJ2-3,.,.,TRBV13,TGTGCCAGCAGTTCTAGTCAGGGTAGGGGGAGCACAGATACGCAGTATTTT,CASSSSQGRGSTDTQYF
TRBJ2-2,.,TRBD2,TRBV5-1,TGCGCCAGCAGCTTGCTCTCTAGCGGGAGTGGGGGCACCGGGGAGCTGTTTTTT,CASSLLSSGSGGTGELFF
TRBJ2-5,.,.,TRBV2,TGTGCCAGCACCGGGGGACGGTCCCAGTACTTC,CASTGGRSQYF
TRBJ2-2,.,TRBD1,TRBV4-1,TGCGCCAGCAGCTCGAGGACAGGGGGCACCGGGGAGCTGTTTTTT,CASSSRTGGTGELFF
TRBJ2-3,.,TRBD2,TRBV15,TGTGCCACCAGCGAAAAGCGGGAGGGCACAGATACGCAGTATTTT,CATSEKREGTDTQYF
TRBJ2-1,.,TRBD1,TRBV7-2,TGTGCCAGCGGCTGGGACAGGGGTTCTCAGGAGCAGTTCTTC,CASGWDRGSQEQFF
TRBJ2-1,.,TRBD1,TRBV29-1,TGCAGCGCGACAGGGAACTCCTACAATGAGCAGTTCTTC,CSATGNSYNEQFF
TRBJ2-5,.,.,TRBV7-6,TGTGCCAGCAGCCCCTCTCAGACAGCCTCGGGGACCCAGTACTTC,CASSPSQTASGTQYF
TRBJ2-6,few,TRBD1,TRBV11-3,TGTGCCAGCAGCCTGGACAGGACCGACGTCCTGACTTTC,CASSLDRTDVLTF
TRBJ2-6,.,.,TRBV28,TGTGCCAGCAGTTTATCGCCTGGGGCCAACGTCCTGACTTTC,CASSLSPGANVLTF
TRBJ2-7,once,.,TRBV7-8,TGTGCCAGCAGCCCGCGGGATTCGAATTCCTACGAGCAGTACTTC,CASSPRDSNSYEQYF
TRBJ2-7,once,.,TRBV11-2,TGTGCCAGCAGCTTAGACAAATACGAGCAGTACTTC,CASSLDKYEQYF
TRBJ1-2,few,.,TRBV10-3,TGTGCCATCAGTGAAGAGTCTACAAATGGCTACACCTTC,CAISEESTNGYTF
TRBJ1-2,.,.,TRBV19,TGTGCCAGTAGCAGGGACGATGGTAGGGATGGCTACACCTTC,CASSRDDGRDGYTF
TRBJ2-1,many,.,TRBV5-8,TGTGCCAGCAGACGTCGGGGCCTACCAACTAATGAGCAGTTCTTC,CASRRRGLPTNEQFF
TRBJ2-7,.,.,TRBV5-1,TGCGCCAGCAGCTTGGCGAGGGGGTCCTCCTACGAGCAGTACTTC,CASSLARGSSYEQYF
TRBJ2-2,once,TRBD2,TRBV5-4,TGTGCCAGCGGTTCTAGCGGAAACCCGAGTACCGGGGAGCTGTTTTTT,CASGSSGNPSTGELFF